Below are 13 T cell receptor beta chains sequenced from a single sample in a study of shared clonotypes between healthy human individuals. Sequenced by immunoSEQ multiplex PCR; TCRdb stores in-frame clones only, minus some. This sample has about 380,000 clones, with approximately 97% found just once. Sequences were obtained from memory CD8+ T cells sorted from blood. As for subset: CD45RO+ cells pooled with CCR7-negative TemRA cells. The origin of the receptors is a man in his thirties or forties in good health.

The chain has TRBV12-5 and TRBJ2-1; TRBD2 matches at 14 bases. V trimming: 5 bases; J trimming: 8 bases; junction bases outside the gene matches: 5. The CDR3 is 15 residues long. From germline, CDR1 is LGHNT and CDR2 FRNRAP. The CDR3, as DNA: TGTGCTAGTGGTCCGGGACTAGCGGGAGTTTATGAGCAGTTCTTC. Its protein is CASGPGLAGVYEQFF.

This sequence joins TRBV20-1 and TRBJ2-7; a possible D gene is TRBD1 (5 bases). This CDR3 comprises 11 residues. Trimming left V 6 bases short and J 6 bases short, with 12 bases between. Germline lookup yields CDR1 DFQATT and CDR2 SNEGSKA (reference sequence). The CDR3 nucleotides are TGCAGTGCCGCACAGGCCCGCGAGCAGTACTTC. Protein sequence: CSAAQAREQYF.

V usage is TRBV5-6 and J usage is TRBJ1-5; TRBD1 aligns across 7 bases. V dropped 4 bases and J dropped 6; count of bases not matched to a gene: 7. This CDR3 comprises 14 residues. Germline V gene sequence: CDR1 SGHDT, CDR2 YYEEEE. CDR3 DNA sequence: TGTGCCAGCAGCCGACGGAGGGACAGTCAGCCCCAGCATTTT. It is translated as CASSRRRDSQPQHF. The whole variable domain, remainder taken from reference TRBV5-6 and TRBJ1-5, is DAGVTQSPTHLIKTRGQQVTLRCSPKSGHDTVSWYQQALGQGPQFIFQYYEEEERQRGNFPDRFSGHQFPNYSSELNVNALLLGDSALYLCASSRRRDSQPQHFGDGTRLSIL.

V usage is TRBV7-2 and J usage is TRBJ2-2; D is unresolved. The CDR3 is 14 amino acids. Trimming cost V 2 bases and J 4 bases, with 8 bases left between them. Germline lookup yields CDR1 SGHTA and CDR2 FQGNSA. The CDR3 protein is CASSLSLGTGELFF. Written as DNA, the CDR3 is TGTGCCAGCAGCTTAAGTCTGGGCACCGGGGAGCTGTTTTTT. Using reference TRBV7-2 and TRBJ2-2 for the parts outside the CDR3, the full variable domain is GAGVSQSPSNKVTEKGKDVELRCDPISGHTALYWYRQSLGQGLEFLIYFQGNSAPDKSGLPSDRFSAERTGGSVSTLTIQRTQQEDSAVYLCASSLSLGTGELFFGEGSRLTVL.

V gene TRBV5-1 combines with J gene TRBJ2-7; tentatively, D is TRBD2 (5 bases). This CDR3 contains 12 residues. The germline CDR1 and CDR2 sequences are SGHRS and YFSETQ. V lost 6 bases, J lost 0 bases, and 7 bases lay in between. CDR3 residues: CASTSSSYEQYF. The CDR3 DNA sequence: TGCGCCAGCACTAGCTCCTCCTACGAGCAGTACTTC.

The CDR3: CASIQGGTPYSYEQYF. CDR3 sequence (DNA): TGTGCCAGCATCCAGGGCGGGACTCCTTACTCCTACGAGCAGTACTTC. The genes are TRBV28 and TRBJ2-7; tentatively, D is TRBD2 (6 bases). The germline V gene encodes CDR1 MDHEN and CDR2 SYDVKM. Between the trimmed V and J ends, which lost 7 bases and 0 bases, there was a span of 19 bases. The CDR3 totals 16 residues. The entire variable domain, with the rest obtained from reference TRBV28 and TRBJ2-7, is as follows: DVKVTQSSRYLVKRTGEKVFLECVQDMDHENMFWYRQDPGLGLRLIYFSYDVKMKEKGDIPEGYSVSREKKERFSLILESASTNQTSMYLCASIQGGTPYSYEQYFGPGTRLTVT.

This clone was counted a single time. This chain connects TRBV30 to TRBJ2-3; TRBD2 agrees at 9 bases. V shed 3 bases, J shed 3 bases, and the junction held 4 bases outside the gene matches. This CDR3 comprises 14 residues. Germline lookup yields CDR1 GTSNPN and CDR2 SVGIG (reference sequence). The CDR3 DNA sequence: TGTGCCTGGAGGGTTAGCGGGAGAACAGATACGCAGTATTTT. This sequence encodes CAWRVSGRTDTQYF.

This chain links TRBV29-1 with TRBJ1-3; D is ambiguous. The CDR3 sequence is 13 residues long. Germline V CDR1 and CDR2: SQVTM, ANQGSEA. Trimming stripped 1 base from V and 3 bases from J, with 7 bases between. The CDR3 here is CSVEASGGNTIYF. The CDR3, as DNA: TGCAGCGTTGAAGCGTCCGGTGGAAACACCATATATTTT.

Notes on this clone: Other DNA sequences of this sample code for an identical CDR3. V is TRBV30 and J is TRBJ2-7; D is uncertain. The CDR3 length is 11 residues. CDR1 and CDR2 (germline): GTSNPN, SVGIG (reference sequence). Trimming took off 3 bases at V and 2 bases at J, with 5 bases between the two ends. CDR3 nucleotides: TGTGCCTGGAGCCTAGCCTACGAGCAGTACTTC. Residues: CAWSLAYEQYF.

V and J are TRBV10-3 and TRBJ2-1; 13 bases fit TRBD2. Losses at the gene ends were 0 bases for V and 1 base for J; bases not matched to a gene: 3. CDR3 length equals 18 residues. The germline gives CDR1 ENHRY, CDR2 SYGVKD. The CDR3: CAISESGLAGMSYNEQFF. The DNA of the CDR3 is TGTGCCATCAGTGAGTCGGGACTAGCGGGAATGTCCTACAATGAGCAGTTCTTC.

The V call is TRBV4-2, the J call TRBJ2-5; 7 bases are a match to TRBD2. The germline gives CDR1 LGHNA, CDR2 YNFKEQ. V lost 1 base, J lost 5 bases, and 4 bases stayed unmatched. The CDR3 extends over 14 amino acids. The chain's CDR3 is CASSQVRGGETQYF. The CDR3 DNA sequence: TGTGCCAGCAGCCAAGTGAGGGGAGGGGAGACCCAGTACTTC.

This clone was observed a single time. The same CDR3 also results from other DNA sequences found in this sample. This sequence joins TRBV20-1 and TRBJ2-2; no clear D. The CDR3 length is 11 residues. Trimming pared 1 base from V and 5 bases from J, leaving 2 bases between. From germline, CDR1 is DFQATT and CDR2 SNEGSKA (reference sequence). CDR3 amino acids: CSARGTGELFF. The CDR3 bases are TGCAGTGCTAGAGGGACCGGGGAGCTGTTTTTT.

On this clone itself: The identical CDR3 is also encoded by other nucleotide sequences in the sample. The CDR3 region has the DNA TGCAGTGCTCCTAGCACAGATACGCAGTATTTT. Its translation: CSAPSTDTQYF. The chain carries TRBV20-1 and TRBJ2-3; D not resolved. The CDR3 covers 11 residues. Germline assignment: CDR1 DFQATT and CDR2 SNEGSKA (reference sequence). V lost 5 bases, J lost 0 bases, and 3 bases lay in between.